This TCR beta chain was recovered during a study of shared clonotypes between healthy human individuals (dated by TCRdb to about 2020). General notes on the study: Two women and a few men aged 18 to 49 years were included in the cohort. For each donor, CD4 naive and CD4 memory were each given three plates, CD8 naive was given two plates, and CD8 memory was given one plate. To estimate repertoire size and how much clonotypes are shared between individuals, the study performed deep sequencing of blood TCR repertoires from 4 to 6 healthy adults. Libraries were prepared and TCR repertoires were sequenced by different laboratories using diverse techniques, in order to increase sequencing depth and limit assay-specific biases. Per donor, leukapheresis produced somewhere between about 0.9 and 10 billion PBMCs.

On this clone itself: Its specific antigen is unknown. The sample holds no much larger clone one base away, and base qualities are not on file.

Using the deep immunoSEQ assay, TCR CDR3 regions were amplified from genomic DNA by multiplex PCR. Extracted genomic DNA from each cell subset was spread evenly across all wells of several immunoSEQ 96-well plates, with each plate serving as a replicate. Each replicate PCR for sorted subsets received around 200 ng genomic DNA, equal to roughly 29,000 T cell genomes. Purified libraries were measured with a Qubit 3.0 fluorometer, size-checked on a Bioanalyzer 2100, and measured again with the KAPA Library Quantification kit. Each immunoSEQ 96-well plate was sequenced on its own single-read 150-cycle Illumina NextSeq 550 flow cell. The paper's processing steps were these. Because only junctional sequences without quality scores were contained in the immunoSEQ output, filtering matching that applied to full-length reads could not be performed. To assign V/J genes and CDR3, sequences were annotated using PyIR, a Python wrapper for IgBLAST v1.9, with IMGT germline references. Any read was removed if the V/J assignment was weak (E-value above 1e-6), the CDR3 was missing, or the read contained stop codons, out-of-frame junctions, or ambiguous translated residues. V3J clonotypes were defined by identical inferred V gene, J gene, and CDR3 amino acid sequence. Percentage overlap between repertoires was calculated by dividing the number of shared unique clonotypes by the size of the smaller repertoire. Richness of each repertoire was evaluated using RTK rarefaction, the Chao1 estimator, and Recon v2.1 estimates of unobserved clonotypes. For all TCRbeta clonotypes obtained by the gDNA method from four donors, generation probabilities were computed with OLGA. In its TCRdb copy, this immuneACCESS table keeps in-frame sequences only and misses some clones. Where compared with another copy, unresolved V genes explain less than half of these, and the others have no known cause. V, J and clone size are taken as reported in that table, and D and trimming were inferred from the DNA itself. This sample holds 1,500,000 or so clones; approximately 98.5% were observed only once. The ten largest clones take up around 0.38% of the sample.

Per the germline V gene (reference sequence), SEHNR is the CDR1 and FQNEAQ is the CDR2. The germline ends are 14 bases apart after V is trimmed by 11 bases and J by 1 base. Taken from cysteine to phenylalanine, the CDR3 has 13 residues. CDR3 DNA only is kept here, 39 bases in frame from base 1. The investigation overall reported the following: Rarefaction of sorted-subset datasets indicated incomplete sequencing despite the large sequencing depth. Because the study included a small number of donors, the genetic and exposure-history diversity represented was limited. Sampling was limited to blood, and TCR repertoires in tissue likely differ from TCR repertoires in blood. Sharing across a handful of donors was observed for approximately 5% of naive CD4, less than 4% of naive CD8, 2% to 2.5% of memory CD4, and roughly 0.43% of memory CD8 clonotypes. Larger estimated clonotype richness was generally found for naive subsets than for memory subsets. Compared with non-shared clonotypes, the clonotypes found in all four sorted-subset donors had higher generation probabilities. Based on pairwise subsampling, the degree of clonotype sharing among donors was expected to be affected by sequencing depth.

Healthy HIV-negative adults with no recently reported acute infections or vaccinations were included as donors. Only Caucasian adults living in Nashville, Tennessee, USA were represented among the donors. CD4+ T cells were enriched by magnetic negative selection; naive cells were then positively selected on CD45RA, and the negative fraction formed the memory subset. After blood collection by leukapheresis, PBMCs were isolated using Ficoll-Histopaque density gradient centrifugation and then cryopreserved in the vapor phase of liquid nitrogen. Purity and quantity of every magnetically sorted T cell population were checked by analytical flow cytometry. Each sorted fraction had its genomic DNA isolated and then quantified by UV absorbance on a Nanodrop 2000c.

The sample taken for sequencing was naive CD4+ T cells sorted from blood. The sample's cell subset or site label, decoded: CD45RA+ positively selected. The sequence links TRBV7-9 to TRBJ1-1, and perhaps TRBD1 as D gene, on 6 matching bases. The clonotype originates from a man aged 25 to 40 in good health. The CDR3 in this case is CAGTQGKNTEAFF. At the DNA level, the sequence is TGTGCCGGCACACAGGGTAAGAACACTGAAGCTTTCTTT.